This T cell receptor (beta chain) was recovered during a study of cytomegalovirus exposure and HLA in healthy donors. Study-level findings and limits: In vitro, a few CMV-associated chains proved specific for CMV antigens.

This clone is a singleton in its sample. Its antigen is unidentified. Trimming cost V 4 bases and J 4 bases; bases outside gene matches: 3. CDR1 and CDR2 from the germline V gene are MNHEY and SVGAGI. The CDR3 runs to 14 residues. The assay was immunoSEQ multiplex PCR, and TCRdb's table has in-frame clones only and misses some. The sample includes about 120,000 clones, more than 75% seen only once; the top ten take under 2.5%. The rearrangement uses TRBV6-5 and TRBJ1-3, with 8 bases that match TRBD1. Sequences were obtained from PBMCs. The clonotype comes from a woman younger than 45 in good health and CMV-seronegative. CDR3 coding DNA: TGTGCCAGCAGTTCAGGACAGGGAGGAAACACCATATATTTT. Translation gives CASSSGQGGNTIYF.